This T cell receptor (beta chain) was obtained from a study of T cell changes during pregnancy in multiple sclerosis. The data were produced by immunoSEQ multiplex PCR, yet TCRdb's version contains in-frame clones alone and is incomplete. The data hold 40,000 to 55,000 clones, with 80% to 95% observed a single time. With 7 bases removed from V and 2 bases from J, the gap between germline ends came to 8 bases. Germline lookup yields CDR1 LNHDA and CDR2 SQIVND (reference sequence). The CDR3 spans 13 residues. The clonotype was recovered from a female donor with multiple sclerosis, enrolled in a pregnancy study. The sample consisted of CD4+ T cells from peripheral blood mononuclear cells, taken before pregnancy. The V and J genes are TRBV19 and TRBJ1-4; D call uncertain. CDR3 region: CASTRSTNEKLFF. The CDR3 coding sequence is TGTGCCAGTACGAGGTCCACTAATGAAAAACTGTTTTTT.